One sample yielded the 7 T cell receptor beta chains listed below, sequenced in a study of blood T cell repertoires in COVID-19. Sequencing used immunoSEQ multiplex PCR; TCRdb keeps in-frame clones, though not all of them. There are 150,000 to 200,000 clones in the sample; around nine tenths occur only once, and around 13% lies in the top ten. The sample was peripheral blood. The receptors were gathered from a woman aged 70 to 79 with COVID-19, enrolled during active disease.

Regarding this clone: Other DNA variants within this sample encode the same CDR3. The chain has TRBV7-2 and TRBJ1-5; no definite D call. The CDR3 contains 13 residues. Between the trimmed V and J ends, which lost 0 bases and 4 bases, there was a span of 4 bases. Germline V gives CDR1 SGHTA, CDR2 FQGNSA. This CDR3 is CASSLAANQPQHF. The CDR3 region has the DNA TGTGCCAGCAGCTTAGCTGCGAATCAGCCCCAGCATTTT.

Here the CDR3 reads CASSTPGGAHEQYF. CDR3 in DNA: TGTGCCAGCAGTACCCCGGGGGGGGCCCACGAGCAGTACTTC. The V gene is TRBV28, the J gene TRBJ2-7, with 8 bases fitting TRBD2. J was trimmed by 5 bases and V by 5 bases; bases with no gene match: 8. From germline, CDR1 is MDHEN and CDR2 SYDVKM. There are 14 residues in the CDR3.

The rearrangement links TRBV19 to TRBJ2-1; 7 positions agree with TRBD2. The CDR3 extends over 18 amino acids. Germline values: CDR1 LNHDA, CDR2 SQIVND (reference sequence). With 0 bases clipped from V and 5 bases from J, the junction kept 13 bases outside the gene matches. The CDR3 region is CASSIDLAGVASDNEQFF. The CDR3 bases are TGTGCCAGTAGTATAGATCTCGCGGGAGTTGCATCCGACAATGAGCAGTTCTTC.

A single count supports this clone. The rearrangement links TRBV19 to TRBJ1-5; D not certain. The CDR3 has 15 amino acids. Trimming stripped 5 bases from V and 2 bases from J, with 13 bases between. The germline CDR1 and CDR2 sequences are LNHDA and SQIVND (reference sequence). The CDR3 bases are TGTGCCAGTAGTGGAGGGCTGGTGGGCAATCAGCCCCAGCATTTT. This codes for CASSGGLVGNQPQHF.

V is TRBV3-1 (or the pseudogene TRBV3-2) and J is TRBJ1-4; D perhaps matches TRBD1 (5 bases). CDR3 length: 16 residues. V was shortened by 0 bases and J by 7 bases, with 15 bases between the two germline ends. In germline, CDR1 is LGHDT, CDR2 YNNKEL (reference sequence). In DNA form, the CDR3 reads TGTGCCAGCAGCCAAGATGGGGGGATTGGGGGTGAAAAACTGTTTTTT. Amino acid sequence: CASSQDGGIGGEKLFF.

V is TRBV5-1 and J is TRBJ2-2; 11 bases are a match to TRBD1. Trimming cost V 2 bases and J 7 bases; bases outside gene matches: 1. Germline lookup yields CDR1 SGHRS and CDR2 YFSETQ. This CDR3 has 14 amino acids. This chain's CDR3 is CASSFGTGGGELFF. CDR3 sequence (DNA): TGCGCCAGCAGCTTCGGGACAGGGGGCGGGGAGCTGTTTTTT.

The V call is TRBV19, the J call TRBJ1-1; 11 bases match TRBD1. The J segment lost 6 bases and the V segment lost 3 bases, leaving 3 bases of the junction unmatched. The CDR3 contains 14 residues. Germline values: CDR1 LNHDA, CDR2 SQIVND (reference sequence). The CDR3 DNA follows: TGTGCCAGTAGTATTTGGACAGGGGGCTCTGAAGCTTTCTTT. Translating gives CASSIWTGGSEAFF.